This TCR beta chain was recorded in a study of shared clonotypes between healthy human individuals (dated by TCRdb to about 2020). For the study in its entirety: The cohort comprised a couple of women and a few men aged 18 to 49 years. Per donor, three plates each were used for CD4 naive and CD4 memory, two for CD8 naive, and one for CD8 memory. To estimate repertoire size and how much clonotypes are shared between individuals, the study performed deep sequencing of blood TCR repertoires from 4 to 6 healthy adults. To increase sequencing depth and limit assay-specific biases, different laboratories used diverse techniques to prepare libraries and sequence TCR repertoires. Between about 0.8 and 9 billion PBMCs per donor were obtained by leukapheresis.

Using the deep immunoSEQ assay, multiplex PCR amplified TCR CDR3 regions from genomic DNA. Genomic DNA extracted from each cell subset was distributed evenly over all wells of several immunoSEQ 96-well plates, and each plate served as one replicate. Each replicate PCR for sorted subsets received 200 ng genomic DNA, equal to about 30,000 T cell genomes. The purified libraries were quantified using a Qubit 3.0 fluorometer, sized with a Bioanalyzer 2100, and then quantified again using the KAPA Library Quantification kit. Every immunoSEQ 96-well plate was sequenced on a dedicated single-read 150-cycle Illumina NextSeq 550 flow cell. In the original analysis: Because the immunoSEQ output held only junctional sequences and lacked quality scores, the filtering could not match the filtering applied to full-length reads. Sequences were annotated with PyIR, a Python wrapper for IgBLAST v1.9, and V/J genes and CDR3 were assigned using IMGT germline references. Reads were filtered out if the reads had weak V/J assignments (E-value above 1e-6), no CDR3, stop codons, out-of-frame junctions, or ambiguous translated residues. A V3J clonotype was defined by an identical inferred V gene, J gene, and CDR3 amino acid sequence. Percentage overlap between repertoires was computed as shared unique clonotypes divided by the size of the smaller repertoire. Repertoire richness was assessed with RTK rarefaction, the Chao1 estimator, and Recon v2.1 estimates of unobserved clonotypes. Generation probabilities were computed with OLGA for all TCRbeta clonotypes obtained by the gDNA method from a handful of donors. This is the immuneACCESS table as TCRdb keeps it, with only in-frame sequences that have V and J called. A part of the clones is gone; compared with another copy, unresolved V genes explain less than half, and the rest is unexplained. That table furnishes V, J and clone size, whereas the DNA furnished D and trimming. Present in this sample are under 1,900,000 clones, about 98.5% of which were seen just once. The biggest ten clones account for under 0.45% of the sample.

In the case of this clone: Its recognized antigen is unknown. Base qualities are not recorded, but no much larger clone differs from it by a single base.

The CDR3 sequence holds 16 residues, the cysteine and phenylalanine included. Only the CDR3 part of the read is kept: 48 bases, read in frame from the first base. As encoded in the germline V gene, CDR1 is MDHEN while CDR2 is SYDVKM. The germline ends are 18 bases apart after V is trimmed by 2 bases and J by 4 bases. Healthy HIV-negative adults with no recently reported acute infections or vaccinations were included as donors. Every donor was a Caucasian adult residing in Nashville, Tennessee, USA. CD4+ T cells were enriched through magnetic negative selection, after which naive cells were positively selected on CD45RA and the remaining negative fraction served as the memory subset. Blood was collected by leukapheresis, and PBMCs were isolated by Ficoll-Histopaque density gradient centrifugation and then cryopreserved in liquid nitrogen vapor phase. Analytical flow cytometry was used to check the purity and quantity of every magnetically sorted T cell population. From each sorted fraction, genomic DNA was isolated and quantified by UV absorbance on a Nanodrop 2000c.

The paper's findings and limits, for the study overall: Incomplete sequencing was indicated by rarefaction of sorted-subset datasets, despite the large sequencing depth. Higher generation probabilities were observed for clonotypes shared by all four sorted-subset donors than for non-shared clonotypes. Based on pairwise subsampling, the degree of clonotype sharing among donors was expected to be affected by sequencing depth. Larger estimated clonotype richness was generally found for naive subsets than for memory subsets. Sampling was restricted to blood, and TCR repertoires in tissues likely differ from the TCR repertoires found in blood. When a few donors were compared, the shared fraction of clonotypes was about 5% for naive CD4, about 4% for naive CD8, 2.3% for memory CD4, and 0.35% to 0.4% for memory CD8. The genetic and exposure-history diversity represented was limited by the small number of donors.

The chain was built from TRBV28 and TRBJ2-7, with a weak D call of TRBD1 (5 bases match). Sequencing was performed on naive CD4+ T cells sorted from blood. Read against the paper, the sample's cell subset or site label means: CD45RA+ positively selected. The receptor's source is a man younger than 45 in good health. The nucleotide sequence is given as TGTGCCAGCAGTTTAGGGGCAGGGTTAAGCTTTTACGAGCAGTACTTC. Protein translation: CASSLGAGLSFYEQYF.